This T cell receptor (beta chain) was sequenced for a study of blood T cell repertoires in COVID-19. Study details: Samples representing acute and convalescent COVID-19 were sourced from the United States, Italy and Spain. T cells, B-cell-depleted T cells, or PBMCs supplied cDNA or gDNA.

The CDR3 length is 13 residues. With 5 bases clipped from V and 4 bases from J, the junction kept 4 bases outside the gene matches. Looked up from germline, CDR1 is MDHEN and CDR2 is SYDVKM. Seattle patient enrollment occurred during active infection, with longitudinal follow-up thereafter. Original analysis: Cell counts per sample came from amplifying reference gene primers. Method: immunoSEQ multiplex PCR; TCRdb's copy keeps in-frame clones and lacks some. The V and J calls and clone size are taken from that table; D and trimming were inferred from the DNA. Among 250,000 to 350,000 clones listed, about 88% were seen once.

The sequencing input was peripheral blood. The chain couples TRBV28 to TRBJ2-7; 8 bases match TRBD1. The TCR sequence derives from a woman aged 25 to 39 with COVID-19, enrolled during active disease. The CDR3 coding sequence is TGTGCCAGCAGTCGACAGGGGTGGTACGAGCAGTACTTC. It yields the protein CASSRQGWYEQYF.